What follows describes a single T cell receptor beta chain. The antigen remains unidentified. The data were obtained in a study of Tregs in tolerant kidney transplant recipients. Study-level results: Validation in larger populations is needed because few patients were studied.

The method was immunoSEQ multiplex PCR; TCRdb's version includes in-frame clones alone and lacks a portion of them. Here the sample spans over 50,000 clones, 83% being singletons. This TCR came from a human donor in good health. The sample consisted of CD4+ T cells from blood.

The CDR3 DNA sequence: TGTGCCTGGACCCATTTTTCTACTCCGGACTCTGGAAACACCATATATTTT. It specifies CAWTHFSTPDSGNTIYF. The chain links TRBV30 to TRBJ1-3; no clear D. Trimming stripped 4 bases from V and 0 bases from J, with 19 bases between. The CDR3 has 17 residues. Germline CDR1 is GTSNPN and CDR2 is SVGIG (reference sequence).